The 18 T cell receptor beta chains below all came from one sample that was sequenced in a study of OX40 agonist ivuxolimab in advanced cancers. Generated by immunoSEQ multiplex PCR, the TCRdb table keeps only in-frame clones and is missing some. The sample carries roughly 67,000 clones, roughly nine tenths recorded once. Source: CD4+ or CD8+ T cells sorted from blood, taken in a trial of the OX40 agonist ivuxolimab. Source of these receptors: an adult with an advanced solid tumor such as melanoma, head and neck, liver or kidney cancer.

J is TRBJ1-4 and V is TRBV5-8; D gene unclear. The CDR3 spans 16 residues. The V end lost 5 bases, the J end lost 3 bases, and 17 bases lay between the germline ends. Per germline, CDR1 SGHTS and CDR2 YDEGEE. CDR3 in amino acids: CASRPPSPPANEKLFF. The DNA for the CDR3 is TGTGCCAGCAGACCCCCCAGTCCCCCGGCTAATGAAAAACTGTTTTTT.

The chain is built from TRBV19 and TRBJ2-7, with 12 bases aligning to TRBD2. CDR3 length equals 16 residues. Looked up from germline, CDR1 is LNHDA and CDR2 is SQIVND (reference sequence). V trimming: 5 bases; J trimming: 4 bases; junction bases outside the gene matches: 9. The CDR3 protein is CASSPRLAGVLYEQYF. CDR3 DNA sequence: TGTGCCAGTAGTCCGAGACTAGCGGGAGTCCTATACGAGCAGTACTTC.

This sequence joins TRBV6-5 and TRBJ2-7; a possible D gene is TRBD1 (6 bases). Germline loops: CDR1 MNHEY, CDR2 SVGAGI. V lost 2 bases and J lost 4, with 12 bases in between. The CDR3 is 14 residues long. The CDR3: CASSYRTARYEQYF. CDR3 sequence (DNA): TGTGCCAGCAGTTACCGGACAGCCCGATACGAGCAGTACTTC.

This clone has only a few counts. J is TRBJ1-2 and V is TRBV5-1, with 8 nucleotides matching TRBD1. CDR3 length: 12 amino acids. The germline V gene encodes CDR1 SGHRS and CDR2 YFSETQ. J was trimmed by 8 bases and V by 7 bases; bases with no gene match: 7. CDR3 sequence (DNA): TGCGCCAGCGGTCCCGACAGGGGCGGCTACACCTTC. It specifies CASGPDRGGYTF.

The rearrangement uses TRBV2 and TRBJ1-2, with D possibly being TRBD1 (6 bases). This CDR3 comprises 11 residues. The germline gives CDR1 SNHLY, CDR2 FYNNEI. Trimming cost V 8 bases and J 3 bases, with 7 bases left between them. This CDR3 is CASQGHYGYTF. The DNA for the CDR3 is TGTGCCAGCCAGGGGCACTATGGCTACACCTTC. The full variable domain, completed using reference TRBV2 and TRBJ1-2, is EPEVTQTPSHQVTQMGQEVILRCVPISNHLYFYWYRQILGQKVEFLVSFYNNEISEKSEIFDDQFSVERPDGSNFTLKIRSTKLEDSAMYFCASQGHYGYTFGSGTRLTVV.

This rearrangement joins TRBV7-9 to TRBJ2-2; perhaps TRBD2 as D (5 bases). The CDR3 runs to 14 residues. Germline-derived CDR1 and CDR2 are SEHNR and FQNEAQ (reference sequence). Trimming cost V 6 bases and J 0 bases, with 8 bases left between them. This CDR3 is CASRTTANTGELFF. CDR3 sequence (DNA): TGTGCCAGCAGGACTACCGCGAACACCGGGGAGCTGTTTTTT.

The chain employs TRBV10-3 and TRBJ2-2; 11 bases match TRBD2. The CDR3 sequence is 15 residues long. V dropped 5 bases and J dropped 3; count of bases not matched to a gene: 2. The germline V gene has CDR1 ENHRY and CDR2 SYGVKD. The CDR3 DNA reads as TGTGCCATCAGTAAGGGACTAGCGGACACCGGGGAGCTGTTTTTT. Translation gives CAISKGLADTGELFF.

The chain employs TRBV5-4 and TRBJ2-1, with D perhaps TRBD2 (5 bases). Germline CDR1 SGHNT, CDR2 YYREEE (reference sequence). The CDR3 covers 13 residues. Trimming took off 5 bases at V and 3 bases at J, with 9 bases between the two ends. The CDR3 bases are TGTGCCAGCAGTCCCCGGGGCTACAATGAGCAGTTCTTC. Translation: CASSPRGYNEQFF.

The V and J genes are TRBV30 and TRBJ2-5; tentatively, D is TRBD2 (5 bases). The germline CDR1 and CDR2 sequences are GTSNPN and SVGIG (reference sequence). This CDR3 is 15 amino acids long. Trimming took 0 bases from V and 5 from J, leaving 16 bases between them. The CDR3 DNA follows: TGTGCCTGGAGTGTGCCTAGCATCGATCGTGAGACCCAGTACTTC. It codes for CAWSVPSIDRETQYF.

The chain is built from TRBV15 and TRBJ1-4; D gene uncertain. The germline V gene encodes CDR1 LNHNV and CDR2 YYDKDF (reference sequence). Trimming cost V 6 bases and J 0 bases, with 14 bases left between them. CDR3 length equals 16 residues. The CDR3 protein is CATSKLRSSTNEKLFF. The DNA for the CDR3 is TGTGCCACCAGTAAGCTCCGGAGCTCAACTAATGAAAAACTGTTTTTT.

The V gene is TRBV5-1, the J gene TRBJ2-5; tentatively, D is TRBD2 (6 bases). The length of the CDR3 is 14 residues. Germline values: CDR1 SGHRS, CDR2 YFSETQ. Trimming shortened V by 3 bases and J by 5 bases, and 14 bases separated the two germline ends. Here the CDR3 DNA reads TGCGCCAGCAGCTGGCAGGGAGGCTTGGAGACCCAGTACTTC. Translating gives CASSWQGGLETQYF.

CDR3 nucleotides: TGTGCCAGTGAAAAGCGAGAAAAACTGTTTTTT. Protein: CASEKREKLFF. V and J are TRBV19 and TRBJ1-4; D call uncertain. Trimming stripped 8 bases from V and 8 bases from J, with 9 bases between. This CDR3 has 11 amino acids. From germline, CDR1 is LNHDA and CDR2 SQIVND (reference sequence).

The V gene is TRBV7-2, the J gene TRBJ2-7; D is possibly TRBD2 (5 bases). CDR3 length: 16 residues. CDR1 and CDR2 from the germline V gene are SGHTA and FQGNSA. Trimming stripped 0 bases from V and 1 base from J, with 13 bases between. CDR3 coding DNA: TGTGCCAGCAGCTTAGCTAGAGGGTTCAGGTCCTACGAGCAGTACTTC. Translation: CASSLARGFRSYEQYF.

V usage is TRBV9 and J usage is TRBJ2-1; possible D gene TRBD2, 5 bases. The CDR3 extends over 17 amino acids. Germline loops: CDR1 SGDLS, CDR2 YYNGEE. The V end was cut by 4 bases, the J end by 7 bases, with 24 bases between. CDR3 bases: TGTGCCAGCAGCCTCCACAACAGCGGACCCTACCCAAATGAGCAGTTCTTC. It codes for CASSLHNSGPYPNEQFF.

Only one count was recorded for this clone. V gene TRBV6-1 combines with J gene TRBJ1-1; TRBD1 aligns across 8 bases. The germline CDR1 and CDR2 sequences are MNHNS and SASEGT. After removal of 7 bases from V and 1 base from J, the junction contained 5 bases not matched to a gene. The CDR3 is 14 residues long. The CDR3 protein is CASILDRANTEAFF. The CDR3 DNA reads as TGTGCCAGCATACTGGACAGGGCGAACACTGAAGCTTTCTTT.

The chain is built from TRBV11-2 and TRBJ1-1; D is undetermined. Trimming took off 0 bases at V and 1 base at J, with 9 bases between the two ends. CDR1 SGHAT and CDR2 FQNNGV come from the germline V gene. The CDR3 totals 15 residues. The CDR3 here is CASSLDQSPNTEAFF. Here the CDR3 DNA reads TGTGCCAGCAGCTTAGATCAAAGCCCGAACACTGAAGCTTTCTTT. Combining the CDR3 with reference TRBV11-2 and TRBJ1-1 gives the whole variable domain EAGVAQSPRYKIIEKRQSVAFWCNPISGHATLYWYQQILGQGPKLLIQFQNNGVVDDSQLPKDRFSAERLKGVDSTLKIQPAKLEDSAVYLCASSLDQSPNTEAFFGQGTRLTVV.

This clone was found once. V is TRBV9 and J is TRBJ2-3, with 7 bases fitting TRBD2. V lost 0 bases to trimming and J lost 1 base; unmatched junction nucleotides: 5. The CDR3 runs to 16 residues. Germline V gene sequence: CDR1 SGDLS, CDR2 YYNGEE. This chain's CDR3 is CASSVASSGRTDTQYF. The CDR3 nucleotides are TGTGCCAGCAGCGTAGCTTCTAGCGGCCGCACAGATACGCAGTATTTT. Combining the CDR3 with reference TRBV9 and TRBJ2-3 gives the whole variable domain DSGVTQTPKHLITATGQRVTLRCSPRSGDLSVYWYQQSLDQGLQFLIQYYNGEERAKGNILERFSAQQFPDLHSELNLSSLELGDSALYFCASSVASSGRTDTQYFGPGTRLTVL.

On this clone itself: At one boundary the junction diverges from the germline segment, which might be a read error. Other DNA sequences in the sample encode the same CDR3. The V gene is TRBV6-5, the J gene TRBJ1-4; 10 bases align to TRBD1. The CDR3 runs to 15 residues. Germline V CDR1 and CDR2: MNHEY, SVGAGI. DNA of the CDR3: TGCGCCAGCAGGGAGACAGGGGGCAGAGATGAAAAACTGTTTTTT. Translation gives CASRETGGRDEKLFF.